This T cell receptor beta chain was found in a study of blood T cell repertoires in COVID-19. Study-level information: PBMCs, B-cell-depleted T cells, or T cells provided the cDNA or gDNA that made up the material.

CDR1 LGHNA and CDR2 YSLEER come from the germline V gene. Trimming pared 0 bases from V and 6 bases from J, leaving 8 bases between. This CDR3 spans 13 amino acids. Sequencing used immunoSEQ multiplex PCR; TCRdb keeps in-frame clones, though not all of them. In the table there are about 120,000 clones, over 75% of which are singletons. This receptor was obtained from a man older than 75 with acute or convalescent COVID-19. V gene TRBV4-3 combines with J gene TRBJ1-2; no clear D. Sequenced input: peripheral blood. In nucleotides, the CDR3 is TGCGCCAGCAGCCAAGAACTGCGGGATGGCTACACCTTC. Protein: CASSQELRDGYTF.